This T cell receptor (beta chain) was identified in a study of T cells after yellow fever vaccination. Regarding the study as a whole: Clones from primary vaccination mostly reappeared after the booster (around 96% CD4, around 90% CD8). It was the secondary response that reached its peak faster, day 5 versus 15, but it was weaker.

TCRdb itself ran the 5' RACE reads through MiXCR, one entry per CDR3 protein. The sample comprises 200,000 to 300,000 distinct CDR3 sequences, roughly 3.7% of which are singletons, and under 20% rests with the top ten. In germline, CDR1 is MGHDK, CDR2 SYGVNS. CDR3 length: 14 amino acids. V shed 4 bases and J shed 6 bases, with 16 bases lying between them. To note about this clonotype: No antigen is known for it.

Material: PBMCs, obtained 15 days after the yellow fever booster vaccination. This clonotype originated in a young man who received the YFV17D yellow fever vaccine. The V call is TRBV25-1, the J call TRBJ2-7; D might be TRBD1 (6 bases). CDR3 sequence reads: CASSADPGEAEQYF. The CDR3 nucleotides read TGTGCCAGCAGTGCCGATCCAGGGGAAGCCGAGCAGTACTTC.